This T cell receptor beta chain appears in the sequencing data of a study of Tregs in tolerant kidney transplant recipients. The nonmyeloablative bone marrow transplants came from related graft donors, with transient mixed chimerism. Germline V gives CDR1 LNHNV, CDR2 YYDKDF (reference sequence). This CDR3 comprises 13 residues. V was cut by 1 base and J by 2 bases, with 5 bases left in between. Sequencing was performed with immunoSEQ multiplex PCR; in TCRdb, only in-frame clones are kept and a portion is missing. The profile shows about 52,000 clones, approximately 91% of them singletons. The starting material was CD8+ T cells from blood (PBMCs), obtained 24 months after the transplant. This clonotype was sampled from a human patient who received a combined kidney and bone marrow transplant. Some T cells may possibly be graft donor cells. The chain is built from TRBV15 and TRBJ1-2, with no clear D. The CDR3 DNA reads as TGTGCCACCAGCAGAGCCGAGAACTATGGCTACACCTTC. Its translation is CATSRAENYGYTF. Filled out from reference TRBV15 and TRBJ1-2, the complete variable domain reads DAMVIQNPRYQVTQFGKPVTLSCSQTLNHNVMYWYQQKSSQAPKLLFHYYDKDFNNEADTPDNFQSRRPNTSFCFLDIRSPGLGDTAMYLCATSRAENYGYTFGSGTRLTVV.